This TCR beta chain was retrieved from a study of identical twins. One entry per CDR3 protein results from TCRdb running MiXCR on the 5' RACE reads. This repertoire shows 690,000 or so distinct CDR3 sequences, approximately 6% found once; its top ten account for 1.5% to 2%. Details on this clonotype: The target antigen is unknown.

Study-level points and caveats: Shared out-of-frame alpha sequences (those common to twins) showed excess low generation probability. Memory repertoires showed no such pattern, whereas abundant cord blood beta clonotypes carried fewer insertions. Not following the same donors, the study drew its conclusions from cross-sectional statistical analysis. Diverse VJ usage suggested most zero-insertion clonotypes were not invariant T cells.

With V trimmed by 3 bases and J by 0 bases, 5 bases remained unmatched. The CDR3 is 16 amino acids. Per the germline V gene, CDR1 is SGHRS and CDR2 is YFSETQ. The chain carries TRBV5-1 and TRBJ2-7; 11 bases line up with TRBD2. The sequenced sample was naive T cells sorted from blood. The receptor was derived from a man aged 18 to 30 in good health. CDR3 residues: CASSWGLAEDSYEQYF. Written as DNA, the CDR3 is TGCGCCAGCAGCTGGGGACTAGCGGAGGACTCCTACGAGCAGTACTTC.